This TCR beta chain was captured by sequencing in a study of T cells after yellow fever vaccination (dated by TCRdb to between 2019 and 2020). General notes on the study: Libraries from fractions with low cell numbers were prepared with the SMART-Seq v4 Ultra Low Input RNA kit. To follow T-cell clones before and after both primary and booster YFV17D yellow fever vaccination, bulk TCR alpha and beta repertoires underwent longitudinal sequencing. Two healthy male donors, one aged 18 to 30 and one aged 30 to 40 years, made up the cohort. Blood was drawn at multiple timepoints before and after primary and secondary immunization, with bulk PBMC replicates and cell subsets isolated. What the study reported, not specific to this receptor: Because abundant contaminating clonotypes from the bulk population could be contained in FACS-sorted repertoires, computational filtering was required. Only a couple of donors were included in the study, so the extent to which the findings can be generalized is limited. Most clones expanded after primary vaccination (96% of CD4 and around nine tenths of CD8) were re-detected after the booster, suggesting that broad memory maintenance occurred. Compared with the primary T-cell response, the secondary T-cell response was faster but weaker, reaching its peak on day 5 rather than on day 15. A small fraction of clonotypes showed up in both the CD4 and CD8 compartments, probably as a result of convergent recombination.

Sequenced using an Illumina NovaSeq 6000. TCR cDNA was synthesized by 5'RACE template switching, through which a universal primer site and unique molecular identifiers were introduced. Priming of cDNA synthesis was performed from both the TCR alpha and TCR beta constant segments. Library amplification used two PCR steps, and the second PCR step added sample barcodes and sequencing adapters. Sequencing of libraries was performed on Illumina HiSeq 2500 (2x100 bp) or NovaSeq (2x150 bp). The source study handled its data this way. Demultiplexing of reads and collapsing into UMI consensus sequences were performed with MIGEC, and V(D)J alignment was carried out with MiXCR. Vaccine-responding clonotypes were defined with edgeR using replicate PBMC samples, requiring FDR below 0.01 and a log2 fold change above 5 up to day 15. Each bulk clonotype received a CD4 or CD8 identity based on whether the sequenced CD4 or CD8 repertoire contained that clonotype at higher abundance. The raw public reads went through TCRdb reprocessing: fastp at Q25, MiXCR clone calling, in-frame beta chains kept. Here each entry gathers all rows of one CDR3 protein and keeps the most common genes and DNA. None of the V and J calls come from the authors' own analysis; TCRdb made them. The sample table shows 300,000 to 350,000 distinct CDR3 sequences, and 3% to 4.5% are seen once. The ten largest make up 24% of the sample.

This clonotype was recorded a few times. Its antigen remains unidentified. There are no base qualities to consult, and no much larger clone falls within one base. According to the study, the label for this sample's treatment or condition signals: live attenuated yellow fever vaccine strain. Two biological replicates of bulk PBMCs were collected at each blood-draw timepoint. A standard Ficoll-Paque protocol was used to isolate PBMCs from peripheral blood. TriZol was used to extract RNA from bulk PBMCs, from CD4 and CD8 fractions, and from dextramer-positive and dextramer-negative fractions. Compared with germline, V lacks 4 bases and J lacks 5 bases; bases without a gene match: 13. Via the germline V gene, CDR1 is SGHRS and CDR2 YFSETQ. The CDR3 runs 18 residues from the cysteine to the phenylalanine. Only the CDR3 part of the read is kept: 54 bases, read in frame from the first base.

The receptor was derived from a man between 18 and 29 years old who received the YFV17D yellow fever vaccine. The specimen was PBMCs, collected 5 days after the yellow fever booster vaccination. The rearranged chain carries TRBV5-1 and TRBJ2-3; TRBD2 lines up with 13 middle nucleotides. The DNA sequence is TGCGCCAGCAGCCCCCGGAGGACTAGCGGGGGTACGAGAGATACGCAGTATTTT. This translates into CASSPRRTSGGTRDTQYF. The full variable domain, with segments outside the CDR3 supplied by the reference TRBV5-1 and TRBJ2-3 proteins, appears as KAGVTQTPRYLIKTRGQQVTLSCSPISGHRSVSWYQQTPGQGLQFLFEYFSETQRNKGNFPGRFSGRQFSNSRSEMNVSTLELGDSALYLCASSPRRTSGGTRDTQYFGPGTRLTVL.